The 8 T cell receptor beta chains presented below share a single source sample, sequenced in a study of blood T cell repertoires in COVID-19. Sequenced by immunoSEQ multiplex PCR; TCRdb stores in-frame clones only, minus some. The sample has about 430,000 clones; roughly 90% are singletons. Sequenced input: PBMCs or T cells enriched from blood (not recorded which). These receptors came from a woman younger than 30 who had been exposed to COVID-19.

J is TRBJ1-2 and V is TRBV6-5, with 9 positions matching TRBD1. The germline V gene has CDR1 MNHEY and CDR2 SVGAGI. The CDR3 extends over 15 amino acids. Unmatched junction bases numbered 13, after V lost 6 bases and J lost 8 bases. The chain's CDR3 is CASSKITGGAGGYTF. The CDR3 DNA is TGTGCCAGCAGCAAAATTACAGGGGGCGCAGGGGGCTACACCTTC.

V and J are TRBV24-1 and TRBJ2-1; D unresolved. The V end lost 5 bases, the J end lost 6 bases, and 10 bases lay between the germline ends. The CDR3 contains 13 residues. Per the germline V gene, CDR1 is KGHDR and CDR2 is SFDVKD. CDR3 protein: CATSGGVANEQFF. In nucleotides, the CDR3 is TGTGCCACCAGTGGTGGTGTAGCCAATGAGCAGTTCTTC.

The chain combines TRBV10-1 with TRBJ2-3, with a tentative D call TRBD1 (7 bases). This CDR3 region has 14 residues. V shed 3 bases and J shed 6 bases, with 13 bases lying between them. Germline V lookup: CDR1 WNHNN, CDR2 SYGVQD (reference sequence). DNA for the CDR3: TGCGCCAGCAGTGACTATCAGGGGGGCGATACGCAGTATTTT. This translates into CASSDYQGGDTQYF.

The CDR3 here is CASSLGEGVGKHSPLHF. The CDR3, as DNA: TGTGCCAGCAGCTTAGGGGAAGGGGTGGGGAAGCATTCACCCCTCCACTTT. This chain links TRBV7-8 with TRBJ1-6, with D perhaps matching TRBD1 (5 bases). V dropped 1 base and J dropped 8 bases, with 18 bases sitting between them. The CDR3 runs 17 residues. CDR1 SGHVS and CDR2 FQNEAQ come from the germline V gene.

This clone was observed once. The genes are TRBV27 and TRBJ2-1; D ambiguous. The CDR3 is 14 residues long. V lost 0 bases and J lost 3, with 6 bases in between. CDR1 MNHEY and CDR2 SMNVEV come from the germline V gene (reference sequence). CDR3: CASSLSDFYNEQFF. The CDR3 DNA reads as TGTGCCAGCAGTTTATCCGACTTCTACAATGAGCAGTTCTTC.

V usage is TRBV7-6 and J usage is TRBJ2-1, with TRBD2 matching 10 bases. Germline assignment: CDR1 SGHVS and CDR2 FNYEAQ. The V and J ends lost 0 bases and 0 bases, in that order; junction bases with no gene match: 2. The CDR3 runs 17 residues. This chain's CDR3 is CASSLAAGGTSYNEQFF. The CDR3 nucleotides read TGTGCCAGCAGCTTAGCAGCGGGGGGGACCTCCTACAATGAGCAGTTCTTC.

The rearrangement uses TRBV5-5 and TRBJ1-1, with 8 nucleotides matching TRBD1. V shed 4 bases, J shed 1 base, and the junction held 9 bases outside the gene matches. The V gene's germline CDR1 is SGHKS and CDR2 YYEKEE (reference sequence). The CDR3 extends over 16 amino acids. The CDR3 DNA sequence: TGTGCCAGCAGCCGAGAAGTGGACAGGGCGAACACTGAAGCTTTCTTT. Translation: CASSREVDRANTEAFF.

The CDR3 coding sequence is TGCGCCAGCAGCCGGGGACAGGGAAACACTGAAGCTTTCTTT. It translates to CASSRGQGNTEAFF. This chain links TRBV5-1 with TRBJ1-1; 9 nucleotides align to TRBD1. CDR3 size: 14 residues. Trimming cost V 4 bases and J 2 bases; bases outside gene matches: 3. Germline CDR1 SGHRS, CDR2 YFSETQ.